These 11 T cell receptor beta chains were all obtained from the same sample, sequenced in a study of blood T cell repertoires in COVID-19. Clones were read by immunoSEQ multiplex PCR, and TCRdb kept only the in-frame ones, dropping some. The repertoire holds around 31,000 clones, about 86% seen once, with more than 20% in the top ten. Specimen: peripheral blood. These TCRs come from a human donor with active COVID-19. The donor label of this sample is uncertain.

This clone was counted a single time. The rearrangement joins TRBV24-1 to TRBJ2-7; 9 nucleotides agree with TRBD1. Looked up from germline, CDR1 is KGHDR and CDR2 is SFDVKD. After removal of 3 bases from V and 0 bases from J, the junction contained 11 bases not matched to a gene. CDR3 size: 18 residues. CDR3 bases: TGTGCCACCAGTGATCGAAACGCAGGGGGACAGGGCTCCTACGAGCAGTACTTC. Protein sequence: CATSDRNAGGQGSYEQYF.

This chain joins TRBV11-1 and TRBJ2-5; TRBD2 matches 9 bases. The V gene end was trimmed by 1 base and the J gene end by 6 bases; junction bases not matched to a gene: 6. Germline V gives CDR1 SGHAT, CDR2 FQDESV (reference sequence). This CDR3 spans 15 amino acids. The DNA for the CDR3 is TGTGCCAGCAGCTTAGTGGATAGCGGGGGTCAGACCCAGTACTTC. The encoded protein is CASSLVDSGGQTQYF.

V is TRBV5-6 and J is TRBJ1-5, with D unclear. CDR1 is SGHDT, CDR2 YYEEEE, per germline. This CDR3 contains 15 residues. V gave up 0 bases and J gave up 4 bases, with 11 bases separating them. In DNA form, the CDR3 reads TGTGCCAGCAGCTTGGCCCCGGGAGCTAATCAGCCCCAGCATTTT. Encoded protein: CASSLAPGANQPQHF.

The V and J genes are TRBV5-1 and TRBJ2-5, with TRBD1 identical over 7 bases. The CDR3 is 13 residues long. Germline V gives CDR1 SGHRS, CDR2 YFSETQ. V gave up 8 bases and J gave up 2 bases; unmatched junction bases: 6. CDR3 region: CASSPQGQETQYF. CDR3 nucleotides: TGCGCCAGTTCCCCACAGGGGCAAGAGACCCAGTACTTC.

The rearrangement uses TRBV3-1 (or the pseudogene TRBV3-2) and TRBJ1-1, with D hard to call. Trimming cost V 1 base and J 1 base, with 7 bases left between them. The CDR3 loop spans 14 amino acids. The germline V gene has CDR1 LGHDT and CDR2 YNNKEL (reference sequence). Here the CDR3 DNA reads TGTGCCAGCAGCCAAGGCGGTCCGAACACTGAAGCTTTCTTT. Residues: CASSQGGPNTEAFF.

The V and J genes are TRBV27 and TRBJ2-1; TRBD2 matches at 10 bases. The germline V gene has CDR1 MNHEY and CDR2 SMNVEV (reference sequence). The V segment lost 5 bases and the J segment 7 bases; nucleotides outside the gene matches: 8. CDR3 length equals 15 residues. The CDR3 DNA reads as TGTGCCAGCAGTCCCAAGCGGGAGGGGAGAAATGAGCAGTTCTTC. Translated: CASSPKREGRNEQFF.

The chain carries TRBV19 and TRBJ2-2, with 13 bases aligning to TRBD2. This CDR3 comprises 19 residues. V lost 7 bases, J lost 0 bases, and 11 bases stayed unmatched. Germline loops: CDR1 LNHDA, CDR2 SQIVND (reference sequence). CDR3 DNA: TGTGCCAGTACCCTGGGACTAGCGGGAAGAGTGGCGAACACCGGGGAGCTGTTTTTT. Its protein product is CASTLGLAGRVANTGELFF.

The chain carries TRBV9 and TRBJ2-2; D not resolved. Germline V gene lookup returns CDR1 SGDLS and CDR2 YYNGEE. Between the trimmed V and J ends, which lost 1 base and 4 bases, there was a span of 5 bases. This CDR3 spans 13 amino acids. Here the CDR3 reads CASSVSVTGELFF. The CDR3 region has the DNA TGTGCCAGCAGCGTATCTGTCACCGGGGAGCTGTTTTTT. The full variable domain, rest sourced from reference TRBV9 and TRBJ2-2, is DSGVTQTPKHLITATGQRVTLRCSPRSGDLSVYWYQQSLDQGLQFLIQYYNGEERAKGNILERFSAQQFPDLHSELNLSSLELGDSALYFCASSVSVTGELFFGEGSRLTVL.

This rearrangement joins TRBV9 to TRBJ2-1, with 11 nucleotides matching TRBD1. With 0 bases clipped from V and 9 bases from J, the junction kept 5 bases outside the gene matches. This CDR3 has 15 residues. Looked up from germline, CDR1 is SGDLS and CDR2 is YYNGEE. In nucleotides, the CDR3 is TGTGCCAGCAGCGTAGGGGACAGGGGGTTGGGTGAGCAGTTCTTC. This gives the protein CASSVGDRGLGEQFF.

The V gene is TRBV11-2, the J gene TRBJ2-5, with D perhaps TRBD1 (6 bases). Trimming cost V 4 bases and J 4 bases, with 10 bases left between them. This CDR3 contains 13 residues. Germline assignment: CDR1 SGHAT and CDR2 FQNNGV. CDR3 DNA sequence: TGTGCCAGCAGCTCCCGAGGGGGAGAGACCCAGTACTTC. Encoded protein: CASSSRGGETQYF.

The chain is built from TRBV6-4 and TRBJ1-5, with 9 nucleotides matching TRBD1. The germline CDR1 and CDR2 sequences are MRHNA and SNTAGT. The CDR3 totals 16 residues. J was trimmed by 7 bases and V by 2 bases; bases with no gene match: 9. The DNA for the CDR3 is TGTGCCAGCAGTGACACCCGGGACAGGGTAGGGCAGCCCCAGCATTTT. Amino acids: CASSDTRDRVGQPQHF.